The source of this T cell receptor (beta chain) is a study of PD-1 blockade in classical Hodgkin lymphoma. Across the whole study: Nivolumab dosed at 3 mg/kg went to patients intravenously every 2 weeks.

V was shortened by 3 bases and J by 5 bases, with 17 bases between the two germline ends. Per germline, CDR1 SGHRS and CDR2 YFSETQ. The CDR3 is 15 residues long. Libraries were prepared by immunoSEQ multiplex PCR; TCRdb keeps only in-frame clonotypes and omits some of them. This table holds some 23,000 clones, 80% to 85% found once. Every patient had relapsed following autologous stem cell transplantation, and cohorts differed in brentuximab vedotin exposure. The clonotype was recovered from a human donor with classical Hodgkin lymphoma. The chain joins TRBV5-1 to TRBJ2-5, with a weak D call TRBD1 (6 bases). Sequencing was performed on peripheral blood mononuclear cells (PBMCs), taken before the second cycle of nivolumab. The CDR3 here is CASSSGQLSEETQYF. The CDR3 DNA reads TGCGCCAGCAGCTCCGGACAGTTAAGCGAGGAGACCCAGTACTTC.